The entry below gives a single T cell receptor (beta chain) sequence along with its context. Germline V gene data show CDR1 as MNHNS and CDR2 as SASEGT. This CDR3 has 16 amino acids. V was trimmed by 4 bases and J by 0 bases, leaving 13 bases between them. TCRdb's copy holds only in-frame clones and misses some; the assay was immunoSEQ multiplex PCR. The repertoire holds roughly 48,000 clones, with around three quarters as singletons. This specimen belongs to a study of T cells in localized non-small cell lung cancer. The receptor was derived from a man between 40 and 69 years old with stage I squamous cell lung carcinoma. The starting material was peripheral blood, obtained before any cancer treatment. V is TRBV6-1 and J is TRBJ1-5; D might be TRBD1 (6 bases). DNA for the CDR3: TGTGCCAGCAGTGTTAAGGACAGATATAGCAATCAGCCCCAGCATTTT. It is translated as CASSVKDRYSNQPQHF.